The T cell receptor (beta chain) under discussion was sequenced for a study of radiotherapy plus CTLA-4 blockade in lung cancer. Study-wide results and caveats: According to reports, early shifts in blood T cell clones, alongside interferon-beta, forecast response most accurately. Blood saw expansion of tumor-derived TCR clones after radiotherapy plus ipilimumab.

Those with chemo-refractory metastatic non-small-cell lung cancer were treated with focal radiation combined with CTLA-4 blockade using ipilimumab. This CDR3 contains 15 residues. The germline CDR1 and CDR2 sequences are SGHTA and FQGNSA. The junction had 8 bases not matched to a gene; V was cut back by 5 bases and J by 6 bases. Comments on this clone: Its antigen remains unknown.

Here immunoSEQ multiplex PCR was the method, and the copy in TCRdb shows in-frame clones only, minus some. This table has tens of thousands of clones, around 81% appearing once. The clonotype originates from a human donor with non-small cell lung cancer who had a partial response to radiotherapy plus ipilimumab. Some clones in this sample may be carry-over from other donors' samples. The rearrangement uses TRBV7-2 and TRBJ2-7, with 12 bases matching TRBD2. The material sequenced was peripheral blood, taken from a patient treated with radiotherapy plus ipilimumab. Here the CDR3 reads CASSLDSSGGAEQYF. CDR3 coding DNA: TGTGCCAGCAGCCTTGACTCTAGCGGGGGGGCCGAGCAGTACTTC. The full variable domain, with the rest looked up from reference TRBV7-2 and TRBJ2-7, is GAGVSQSPSNKVTEKGKDVELRCDPISGHTALYWYRQSLGQGLEFLIYFQGNSAPDKSGLPSDRFSAERTGGSVSTLTIQRTQQEDSAVYLCASSLDSSGGAEQYFGPGTRLTVT.